This note documents a single T cell receptor (beta chain) sequence. The data stem from a study of graft-versus-host responses after intestinal transplantation. Study in general: The transplants performed in recipients were multivisceral, liver-intestinal, or isolated intestinal. Each recipient received anti-thymocyte globulin induction, then tacrolimus and steroids for 2 to 3 years.

Data came from immunoSEQ multiplex PCR; TCRdb stores just in-frame clones and leaves some out. The sample has 5,500 to 8,500 clones, about 30% seen once. Plates contained some 200,000 CFSE-labeled responder cells and some 200,000 irradiated, violet-dye-labeled stimulator cells. The germline V gene encodes CDR1 LNHDA and CDR2 SQIVND (reference sequence). The CDR3 contains 16 residues. Trimming cost V 4 bases and J 4 bases; bases outside gene matches: 8. Material: alloreactive CD4+ T cells from a mixed lymphocyte reaction culture, obtained before transplantation. Subset of the sample: CFSE-low proliferating T cells sorted from approximately six-day pre-transplant mixed lymphocyte reaction (GvH or HvG direction). The gene calls are TRBV19 and TRBJ2-2; 8 bases are shared with TRBD1. This TCR derives from a human patient who was an organ donor for intestinal transplantation. The DNA of the CDR3 is TGTGCCAGTAGTACGATCAGGGGGCTTGGCACCGGGGAGCTGTTTTTT. It encodes CASSTIRGLGTGELFF.